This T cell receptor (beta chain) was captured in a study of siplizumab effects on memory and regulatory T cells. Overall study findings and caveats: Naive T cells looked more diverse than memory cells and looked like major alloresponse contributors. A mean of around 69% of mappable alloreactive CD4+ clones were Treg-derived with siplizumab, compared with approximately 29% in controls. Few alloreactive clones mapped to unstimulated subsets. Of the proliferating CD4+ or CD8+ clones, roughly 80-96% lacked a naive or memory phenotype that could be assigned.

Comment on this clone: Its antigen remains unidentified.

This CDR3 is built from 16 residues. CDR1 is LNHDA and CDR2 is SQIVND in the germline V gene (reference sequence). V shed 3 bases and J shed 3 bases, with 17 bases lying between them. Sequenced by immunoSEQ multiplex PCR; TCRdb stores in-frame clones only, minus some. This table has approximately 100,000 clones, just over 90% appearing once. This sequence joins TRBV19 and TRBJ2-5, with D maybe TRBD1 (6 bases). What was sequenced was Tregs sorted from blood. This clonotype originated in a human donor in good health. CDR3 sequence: CASSIKGVGGKETQYF. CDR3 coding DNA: TGTGCCAGTAGTATCAAGGGGGTTGGGGGAAAAGAGACCCAGTACTTC.